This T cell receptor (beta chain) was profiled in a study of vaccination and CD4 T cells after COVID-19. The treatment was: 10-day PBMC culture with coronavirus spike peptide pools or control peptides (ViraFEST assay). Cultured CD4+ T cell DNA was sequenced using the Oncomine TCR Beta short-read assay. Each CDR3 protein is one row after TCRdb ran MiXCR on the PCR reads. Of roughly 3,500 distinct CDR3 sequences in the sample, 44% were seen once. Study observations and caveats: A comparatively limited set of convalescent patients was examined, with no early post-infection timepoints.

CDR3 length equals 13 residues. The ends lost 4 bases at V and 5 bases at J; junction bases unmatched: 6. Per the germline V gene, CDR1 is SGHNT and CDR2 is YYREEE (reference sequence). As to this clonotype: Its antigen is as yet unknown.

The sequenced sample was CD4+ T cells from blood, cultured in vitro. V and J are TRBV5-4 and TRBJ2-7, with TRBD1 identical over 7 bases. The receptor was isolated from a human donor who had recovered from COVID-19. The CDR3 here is CASSDKQGNEQYF. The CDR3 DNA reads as TGTGCCAGCAGCGATAAACAGGGGAACGAGCAGTACTTC. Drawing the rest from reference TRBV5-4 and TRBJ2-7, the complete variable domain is ETGVTQSPTHLIKTRGQQVTLRCSSQSGHNTVSWYQQALGQGPQFIFQYYREEENGRGNFPPRFSGLQFPNYSSELNVNALELDDSALYLCASSDKQGNEQYFGPGTRLTVT.